Presented here are 5 T cell receptor beta chains from one specimen sequenced in a study of Graves' ophthalmopathy and Graves' hyperthyroidism. RNA transcripts were the template, and TCR beta CDR3 regions were amplified from them. HTBI primers were employed in first-round RT-PCR, then a second-round multiplex PCR followed. TCRdb re-analysed the multiplex PCR reads in MiXCR, keeping a single row per CDR3 protein. The sample lists approximately 210,000 distinct CDR3 sequences; 25% to 30% were seen once. The sequenced sample was peripheral blood. The receptors derive from a man between 45 and 60 years old with Graves' ophthalmopathy.

This clonotype was recorded at least ten times. The chain combines TRBV29-1 with TRBJ2-5; possibly TRBD1 for D (5 bases). The CDR3 runs to 11 residues. The V gene lost 5 bases and the J gene lost 3 bases, with 7 bases spanning the gap. In germline, CDR1 is SQVTM, CDR2 ANQGSEA. The CDR3 DNA reads as TGCAGCGTTTTGACAGAAGAGACCCAGTACTTC. Its protein product is CSVLTEETQYF.

The table lists this clonotype with many counts. The chain uses TRBV7-9 and TRBJ1-2, with D uncertain. V lost 2 bases, J lost 4 bases, and 11 bases lay in between. Germline V gene sequence: CDR1 SEHNR, CDR2 FQNEAQ (reference sequence). There are 14 residues in the CDR3. DNA for the CDR3: TGTGCCAGCAGCTTATCTGGTGGGCCCTATGGCTACACCTTC. Its protein is CASSLSGGPYGYTF.

The sample holds many counts of this clonotype. One end of the junction does not line up with germline, which may come from a read error. The CDR3 nucleotides are TGTGCCAGCAGTATTGGACAGGGGAACACCGGGGAGCTGTTTTTT. Its protein is CASSIGQGNTGELFF. The V gene is TRBV5-1, the J gene TRBJ2-2, with 8 bases identical to TRBD1. CDR1 is SGHRS, CDR2 YFSETQ, per germline. CDR3 length: 15 amino acids.

In this sample, this clonotype turned up many times. V usage is TRBV28 and J usage is TRBJ2-2; D remains unclear. The CDR3 is made up of 13 amino acids. Trimming took off 8 bases at V and 4 bases at J, with 11 bases between the two ends. Germline V gene sequence: CDR1 MDHEN, CDR2 SYDVKM. This CDR3 is CASEWVGTGELFF. CDR3 DNA sequence: TGTGCCAGCGAGTGGGTGGGCACCGGGGAGCTGTTTTTT. Filled out from reference TRBV28 and TRBJ2-2, the complete variable domain reads DVKVTQSSRYLVKRTGEKVFLECVQDMDHENMFWYRQDPGLGLRLIYFSYDVKMKEKGDIPEGYSVSREKKERFSLILESASTNQTSMYLCASEWVGTGELFFGEGSRLTVL.

This clonotype was counted many times. This chain uses TRBV5-1 with TRBJ2-7; TRBD1 aligns across 7 bases. Germline V gene lookup returns CDR1 SGHRS and CDR2 YFSETQ. The V segment lost 2 bases and the J segment 4 bases; nucleotides outside the gene matches: 6. The CDR3 has 14 amino acids. CDR3: CASSFPDREYEQYF. The DNA for the CDR3 is TGCGCCAGCAGCTTCCCTGACAGGGAGTACGAGCAGTACTTC.